This T cell receptor (beta chain) was recorded in a study of shared T cell receptors in the human thymus. The repertoire was sequenced with immunoSEQ multiplex PCR; TCRdb's copy has only in-frame clones and lacks some. The repertoire holds about 380,000 clones, with just under 95% as singletons. The germline V gene encodes CDR1 SGHNT and CDR2 YYREEE (reference sequence). The ends were cut back, 2 bases at V and 7 bases at J, with 16 bases in the middle. The CDR3 length is 15 residues. The sequence derives from a human donor. The specimen sequenced was thymocytes. V is TRBV5-4 and J is TRBJ2-1; D is ambiguous. This chain's CDR3 is CASSFRSRRTNEQFF. CDR3 DNA: TGTGCCAGCAGCTTCCGGTCTCGACGGACGAATGAGCAGTTCTTC.